Listed here are 15 T cell receptor beta chains from one sample, sequenced in a study of shared clonotypes between healthy human individuals. The protocol was immunoSEQ multiplex PCR, while the TCRdb copy is restricted to in-frame clones and leaves out a portion. The table includes 550,000 to 600,000 clones, roughly 98% detected once. Only CD45RO-negative cells positively selected for CCR7 counted as naive CD8 cells, so terminally differentiated effector memory CD45RA+ cells were excluded. Sequencing input: naive CD8+ T cells sorted from blood. These TCRs come from a man in his thirties or forties in good health.

The chain uses TRBV11-2 and TRBJ2-7, with 7 bases identical to TRBD1. Trimming removed 3 bases from V and 1 base from J; junction bases left unmatched: 9. This CDR3 comprises 16 residues. Germline CDR1 is SGHAT and CDR2 is FQNNGV. As DNA, the CDR3 is TGTGCCAGCAGCTTGCTCGAGTCAGGGGGTTCCTACGAGCAGTACTTC. It translates to CASSLLESGGSYEQYF.

This clone showed up just once. The chain is built from TRBV4-1 and TRBJ1-1; D unclear. There are 13 residues in the CDR3. V was trimmed by 3 bases and J by 7 bases, leaving 12 bases between them. Germline V lookup: CDR1 MGHRA, CDR2 YSYEKL. CDR3 protein: CASSQWARYEAFF. In nucleotides, the CDR3 is TGCGCCAGCAGCCAGTGGGCCAGGTATGAAGCTTTCTTT.

The chain is built from TRBV4-1 and TRBJ2-1; 13 nucleotides match TRBD2. Germline CDR1 MGHRA, CDR2 YSYEKL. The V and J ends lost 1 base and 8 bases, in that order; junction bases with no gene match: 2. The CDR3 totals 15 residues. In DNA form, the CDR3 reads TGCGCCAGCAGCCAAGGACTAGCGGGAGGCTATGAGCAGTTCTTC. Residues: CASSQGLAGGYEQFF.

J is TRBJ2-5 and V is TRBV29-1, with D perhaps TRBD2 (5 bases). The length of the CDR3 is 14 residues. Germline assignment: CDR1 SQVTM and CDR2 ANQGSEA. The V end lost 0 bases, the J end lost 3 bases, and 11 bases lay between the germline ends. CDR3 region: CSVEDEGWEETQYF. The DNA for the CDR3 is TGCAGCGTTGAAGATGAGGGATGGGAAGAGACCCAGTACTTC.

This clone has just one count. This sequence joins TRBV6-5 and TRBJ1-2; D perhaps matches TRBD1 (6 bases). The CDR3 runs to 14 residues. V lost 0 bases and J lost 4, with 9 bases in between. CDR1 MNHEY and CDR2 SVGAGI come from the germline V gene. DNA for the CDR3: TGTGCCAGCAGTTACTCCACAGGGACCTATGGCTACACCTTC. Protein sequence: CASSYSTGTYGYTF.

The chain combines TRBV7-6 with TRBJ2-7; 7 nucleotides align to TRBD2. The CDR3 sequence is 15 residues long. V shed 1 base, J shed 2 bases, and the junction held 5 bases outside the gene matches. Germline CDR1 is SGHVS and CDR2 is FNYEAQ. CDR3 protein: CASSLESSGTYEQYF. CDR3 sequence (DNA): TGTGCCAGCAGCTTAGAGTCGAGCGGGACCTACGAGCAGTACTTC.

The chain uses TRBV6-1 and TRBJ2-2; D not certain. The V end lost 8 bases, the J end lost 0 bases, and 10 bases lay between the germline ends. This CDR3 contains 14 residues. Germline V CDR1 and CDR2: MNHNS, SASEGT. The CDR3 nucleotides read TGTGCCAGCCCCCAGGCTTCGAACACCGGGGAGCTGTTTTTT. Its protein is CASPQASNTGELFF.

The chain joins TRBV7-9 to TRBJ2-3, with 7 bases lining up with TRBD2. Germline V gives CDR1 SEHNR, CDR2 FQNEAQ (reference sequence). Unmatched junction bases numbered 10, after V lost 5 bases and J lost 2 bases. The CDR3 runs 16 residues. The CDR3 nucleotides are TGTGCCAGCAGCCCAGTCGGCGGGGGTTACACAGATACGCAGTATTTT. This codes for CASSPVGGGYTDTQYF.

The V and J genes are TRBV10-2 and TRBJ2-3, with 7 bases fitting TRBD1. CDR1 and CDR2 from the germline V gene are WSHSY and SAAADI. J was trimmed by 2 bases and V by 6 bases; bases with no gene match: 11. This CDR3 has 16 amino acids. The CDR3 is CASRVETGQSTDTQYF. CDR3 coding DNA: TGCGCCAGCAGGGTGGAAACGGGACAGTCCACAGATACGCAGTATTTT.

The V call is TRBV12-5, the J call TRBJ1-2, with D possibly TRBD1 on 5 matching bases. The germline V and J ends were trimmed by 6 bases and 3 bases, with 11 bases remaining between them. Germline lookup yields CDR1 LGHNT and CDR2 FRNRAP. The CDR3 has 13 amino acids. In DNA form, the CDR3 reads TGTGCTAGTGGGTTTTGGGGCGACTATGGCTACACCTTC. This gives the protein CASGFWGDYGYTF.

This chain joins TRBV27 and TRBJ2-7; 7 bases agree with TRBD1. The CDR3 runs to 16 residues. Germline V lookup: CDR1 MNHEY, CDR2 SMNVEV (reference sequence). V lost 6 bases to trimming and J lost 2 bases; unmatched junction nucleotides: 13. The CDR3 here is CASSSKPGQDTYEQYF. DNA of the CDR3: TGTGCCAGCAGCTCAAAACCCGGACAGGACACCTACGAGCAGTACTTC.

CDR3 amino acids: CASSLTGPTYEQYF. In DNA, the CDR3 is TGCGCCAGCAGCTTGACCGGGCCTACCTACGAGCAGTACTTC. V and J are TRBV5-1 and TRBJ2-7; no clear D. Trimming stripped 1 base from V and 2 bases from J, with 10 bases between. Germline lookup yields CDR1 SGHRS and CDR2 YFSETQ. The CDR3 sequence is 14 residues long.

The chain couples TRBV6-5 to TRBJ1-2, with D unresolved. This CDR3 is built from 15 residues. Germline-derived CDR1 and CDR2 are MNHEY and SVGAGI. Trimming took off 2 bases at V and 4 bases at J, with 14 bases between the two ends. Written as DNA, the CDR3 is TGTGCCAGCAGTTACACCCCAGGTGGCGCCTATGGCTACACCTTC. Translating it yields CASSYTPGGAYGYTF.

The V and J genes are TRBV7-2 and TRBJ2-7; TRBD1 agrees at 7 bases. The germline V gene has CDR1 SGHTA and CDR2 FQGNSA. V shed 1 base, J shed 4 bases, and the junction held 7 bases outside the gene matches. This CDR3 contains 15 residues. Here the CDR3 reads CASSLGSGQLYEQYF. The CDR3 region has the DNA TGTGCCAGCAGCTTAGGGTCGGGACAGCTATACGAGCAGTACTTC.

The chain uses TRBV5-1 and TRBJ2-2; D is ambiguous. This CDR3 region has 13 residues. Trimming left V 4 bases short and J 5 bases short, with 9 bases between. Looked up from germline, CDR1 is SGHRS and CDR2 is YFSETQ. As DNA, the CDR3 is TGCGCCAGCAGCCCCCAGGCAACCGGGGAGCTGTTTTTT. Encoded protein: CASSPQATGELFF.